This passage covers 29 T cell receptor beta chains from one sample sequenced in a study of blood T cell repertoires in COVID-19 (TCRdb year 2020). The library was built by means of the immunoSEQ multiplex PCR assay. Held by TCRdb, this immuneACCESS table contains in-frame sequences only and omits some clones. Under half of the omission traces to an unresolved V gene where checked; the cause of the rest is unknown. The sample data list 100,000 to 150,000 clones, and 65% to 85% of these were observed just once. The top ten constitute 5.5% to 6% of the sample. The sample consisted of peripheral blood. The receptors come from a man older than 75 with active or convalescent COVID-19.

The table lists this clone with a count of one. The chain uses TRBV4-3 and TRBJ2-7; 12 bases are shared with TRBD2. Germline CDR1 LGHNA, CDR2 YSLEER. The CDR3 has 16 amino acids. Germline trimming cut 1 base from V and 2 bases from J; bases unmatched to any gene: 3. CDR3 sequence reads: CASSQGTSGAPYEQYF. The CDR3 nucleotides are TGCGCCAGCAGCCAAGGGACTAGCGGGGCTCCCTACGAGCAGTACTTC.

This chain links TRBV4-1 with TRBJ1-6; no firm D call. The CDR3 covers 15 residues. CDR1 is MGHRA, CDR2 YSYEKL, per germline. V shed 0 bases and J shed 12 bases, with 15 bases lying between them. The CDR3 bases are TGCGCCAGCAGCCAAGATCGTTCAGGCGTTTTACCCCTCCACTTT. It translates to CASSQDRSGVLPLHF.

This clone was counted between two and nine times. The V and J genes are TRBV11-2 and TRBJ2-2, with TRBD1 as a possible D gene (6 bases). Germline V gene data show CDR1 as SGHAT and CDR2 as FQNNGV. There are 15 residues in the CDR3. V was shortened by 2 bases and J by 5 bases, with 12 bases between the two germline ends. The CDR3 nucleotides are TGTGCCAGCAGCTTACTGTGGGGGCAGACCGGGGAGCTGTTTTTT. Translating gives CASSLLWGQTGELFF.

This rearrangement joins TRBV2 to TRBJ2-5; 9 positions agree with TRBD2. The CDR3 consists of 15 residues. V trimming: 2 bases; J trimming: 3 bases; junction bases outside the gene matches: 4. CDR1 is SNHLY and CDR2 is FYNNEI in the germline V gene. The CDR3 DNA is TGTGCCAGCAGTGAATTGGCTAGCGGGGAAGAGACCCAGTACTTC. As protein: CASSELASGEETQYF.

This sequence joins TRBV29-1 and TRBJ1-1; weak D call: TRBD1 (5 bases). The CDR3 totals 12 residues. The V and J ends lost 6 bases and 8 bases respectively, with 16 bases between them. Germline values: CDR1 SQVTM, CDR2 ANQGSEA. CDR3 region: CSVRMGGGEAFF. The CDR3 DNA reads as TGCAGCGTCCGAATGGGGGGAGGGGAAGCTTTCTTT.

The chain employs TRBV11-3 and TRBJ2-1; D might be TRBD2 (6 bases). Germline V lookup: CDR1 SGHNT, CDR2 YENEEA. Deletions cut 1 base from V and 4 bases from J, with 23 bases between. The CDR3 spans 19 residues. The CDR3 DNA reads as TGTGCCAGCAGCTTAGTAGGTTCTAGCGAACAAGGAACATACAATGAGCAGTTCTTC. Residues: CASSLVGSSEQGTYNEQFF.

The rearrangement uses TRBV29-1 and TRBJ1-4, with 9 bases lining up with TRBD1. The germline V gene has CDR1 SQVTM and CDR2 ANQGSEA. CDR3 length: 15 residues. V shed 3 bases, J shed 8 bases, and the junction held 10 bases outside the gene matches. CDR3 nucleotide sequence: TGCAGCGTTGATGCCGACAGGGGGAGTAGCGAAAAACTGTTTTTT. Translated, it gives CSVDADRGSSEKLFF.

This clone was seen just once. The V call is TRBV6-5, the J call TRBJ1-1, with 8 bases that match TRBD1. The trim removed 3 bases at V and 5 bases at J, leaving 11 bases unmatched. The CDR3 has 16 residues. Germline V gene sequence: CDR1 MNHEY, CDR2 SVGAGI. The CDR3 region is CASSYTPGGPETEAFF. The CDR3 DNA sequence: TGTGCCAGCAGTTATACGCCAGGGGGCCCGGAGACTGAAGCTTTCTTT.

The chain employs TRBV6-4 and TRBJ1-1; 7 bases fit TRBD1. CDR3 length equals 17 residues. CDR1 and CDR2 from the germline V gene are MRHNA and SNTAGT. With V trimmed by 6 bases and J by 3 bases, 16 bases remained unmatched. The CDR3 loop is CASRGTGQRSGYTEAFF. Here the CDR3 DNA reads TGTGCCAGCAGGGGGACGGGACAGCGGTCGGGGTACACTGAAGCTTTCTTT.

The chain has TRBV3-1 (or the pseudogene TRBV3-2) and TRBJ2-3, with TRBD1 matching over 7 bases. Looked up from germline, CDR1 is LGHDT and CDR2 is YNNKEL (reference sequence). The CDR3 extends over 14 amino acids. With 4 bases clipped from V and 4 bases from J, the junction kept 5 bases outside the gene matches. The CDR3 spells CASSRGQAPDTQYF. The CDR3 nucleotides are TGTGCCAGCAGCCGCGGACAGGCCCCAGATACGCAGTATTTT.

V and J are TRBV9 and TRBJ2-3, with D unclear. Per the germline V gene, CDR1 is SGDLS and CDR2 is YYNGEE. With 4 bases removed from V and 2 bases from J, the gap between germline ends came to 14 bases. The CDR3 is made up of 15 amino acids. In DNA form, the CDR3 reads TGTGCCAGCAGCACCTCCCCTACTAACACAGATACGCAGTATTTT. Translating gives CASSTSPTNTDTQYF.

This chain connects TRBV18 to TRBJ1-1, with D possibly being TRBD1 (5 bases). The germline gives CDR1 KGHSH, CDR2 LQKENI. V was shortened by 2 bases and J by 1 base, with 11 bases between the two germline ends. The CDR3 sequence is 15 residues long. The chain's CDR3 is CASSPKKTGNTEAFF. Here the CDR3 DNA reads TGTGCCAGCTCACCAAAAAAAACAGGGAACACTGAAGCTTTCTTT. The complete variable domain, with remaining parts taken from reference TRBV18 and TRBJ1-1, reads NAGVMQNPRHLVRRRGQEARLRCSPMKGHSHVYWYRQLPEEGLKFMVYLQKENIIDESGMPKERFSAEFPKEGPSILRIQQVVRGDSAAYFCASSPKKTGNTEAFFGQGTRLTVV.

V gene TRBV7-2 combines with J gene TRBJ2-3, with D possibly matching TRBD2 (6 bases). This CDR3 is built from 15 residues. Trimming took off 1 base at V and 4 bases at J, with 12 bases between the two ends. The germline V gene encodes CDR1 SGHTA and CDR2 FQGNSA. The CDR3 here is CASSLVSLAPDTQYF. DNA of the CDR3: TGTGCCAGCAGCTTAGTGTCCCTAGCGCCAGATACGCAGTATTTT.

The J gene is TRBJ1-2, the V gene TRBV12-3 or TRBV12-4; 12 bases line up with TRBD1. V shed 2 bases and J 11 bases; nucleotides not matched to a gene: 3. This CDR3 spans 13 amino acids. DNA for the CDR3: TGTGCCAGCAGTTTAAGGGACAGGGGGCGGTACACCTTC. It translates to CASSLRDRGRYTF.

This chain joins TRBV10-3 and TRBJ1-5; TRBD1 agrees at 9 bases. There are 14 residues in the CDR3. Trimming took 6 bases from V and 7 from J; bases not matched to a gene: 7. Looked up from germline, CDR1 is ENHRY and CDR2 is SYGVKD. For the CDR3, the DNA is TGTGCCATCAGCGAGGGACAGGGAGGGCAGCCCCAGCATTTT. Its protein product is CAISEGQGGQPQHF.

The CDR3 DNA is TGTGCCAGCAGCACGGACTCAGGGGGTGAGCAGTTCTTC. It encodes CASSTDSGGEQFF. This chain joins TRBV9 and TRBJ2-1; TRBD1 matches at 7 bases. Germline V lookup: CDR1 SGDLS, CDR2 YYNGEE. J was trimmed by 9 bases and V by 4 bases; bases with no gene match: 7. CDR3 length: 13 residues.

The CDR3 region is CASSSGLSSYEQYF. Written as DNA, the CDR3 is TGCGCCAGCAGTTCGGGACTGAGCTCCTACGAGCAGTACTTC. V and J are TRBV5-1 and TRBJ2-7; D is possibly TRBD2 (6 bases). Germline CDR1 is SGHRS and CDR2 is YFSETQ. This CDR3 comprises 14 residues. Trimming pared 5 bases from V and 0 bases from J, leaving 12 bases between.

The CDR3 nucleotides read TGTGCCAGCAGCTTAAGAGGGAGTCAGGATAGCAATCAGCCCCAGCATTTT. Its protein is CASSLRGSQDSNQPQHF. V gene TRBV7-2 combines with J gene TRBJ1-5; D not certain. Trimming took 2 bases from V and 0 from J, leaving 14 bases between them. There are 17 residues in the CDR3. CDR1 SGHTA and CDR2 FQGNSA come from the germline V gene.

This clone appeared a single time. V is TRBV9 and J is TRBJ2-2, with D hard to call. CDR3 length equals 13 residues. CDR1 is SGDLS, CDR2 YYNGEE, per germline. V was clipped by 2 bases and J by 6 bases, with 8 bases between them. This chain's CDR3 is CASSVQVSGELFF. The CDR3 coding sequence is TGTGCCAGCAGCGTTCAGGTCTCCGGGGAGCTGTTTTTT.

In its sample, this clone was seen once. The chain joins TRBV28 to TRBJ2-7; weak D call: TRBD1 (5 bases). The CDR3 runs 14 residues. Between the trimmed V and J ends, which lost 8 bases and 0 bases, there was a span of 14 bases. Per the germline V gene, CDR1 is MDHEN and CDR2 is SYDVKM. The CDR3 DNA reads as TGTGCCAGCGGATTGGGGCAGCGCTCCTACGAGCAGTACTTC. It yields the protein CASGLGQRSYEQYF.

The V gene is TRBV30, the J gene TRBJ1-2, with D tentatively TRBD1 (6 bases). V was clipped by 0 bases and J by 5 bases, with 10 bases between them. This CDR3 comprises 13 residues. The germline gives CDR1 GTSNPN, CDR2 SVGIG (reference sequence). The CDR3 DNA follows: TGTGCCTGGAGTGTACTTCAGGGGTATGGCTACACCTTC. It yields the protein CAWSVLQGYGYTF.

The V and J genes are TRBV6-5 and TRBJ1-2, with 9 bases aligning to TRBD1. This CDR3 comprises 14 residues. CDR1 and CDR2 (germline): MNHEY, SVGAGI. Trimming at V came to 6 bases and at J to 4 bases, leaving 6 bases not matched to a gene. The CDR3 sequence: CASSQDRGPYGYTF. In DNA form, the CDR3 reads TGTGCCAGCAGCCAGGACAGGGGCCCCTATGGCTACACCTTC.

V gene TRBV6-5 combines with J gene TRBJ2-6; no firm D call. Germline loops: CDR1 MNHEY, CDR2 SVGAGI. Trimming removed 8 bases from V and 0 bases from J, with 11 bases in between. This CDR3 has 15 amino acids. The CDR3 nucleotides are TGTGCCAGCGAGAAAGTGAGCTCTGGGGCCAACGTCCTGACTTTC. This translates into CASEKVSSGANVLTF.

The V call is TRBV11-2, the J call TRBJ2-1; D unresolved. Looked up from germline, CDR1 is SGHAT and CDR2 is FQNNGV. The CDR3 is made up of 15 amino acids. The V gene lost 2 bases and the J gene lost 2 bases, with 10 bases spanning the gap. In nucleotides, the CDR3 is TGTGCCAGCAGCTTATTCAGCGCTACCTACAATGAGCAGTTCTTC. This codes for CASSLFSATYNEQFF.

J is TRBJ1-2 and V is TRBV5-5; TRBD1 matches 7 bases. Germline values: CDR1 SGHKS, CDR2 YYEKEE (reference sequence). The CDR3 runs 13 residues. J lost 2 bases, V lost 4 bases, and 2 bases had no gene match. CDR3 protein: CASSQTGNYGYTF. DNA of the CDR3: TGTGCCAGCAGCCAGACAGGGAACTATGGCTACACCTTC.

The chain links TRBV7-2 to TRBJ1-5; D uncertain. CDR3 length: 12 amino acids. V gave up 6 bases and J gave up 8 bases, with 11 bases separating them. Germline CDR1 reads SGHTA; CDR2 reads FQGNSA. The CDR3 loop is CASSREGEPQHF. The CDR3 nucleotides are TGTGCCAGCAGTCGTGAGGGAGAGCCCCAGCATTTT.

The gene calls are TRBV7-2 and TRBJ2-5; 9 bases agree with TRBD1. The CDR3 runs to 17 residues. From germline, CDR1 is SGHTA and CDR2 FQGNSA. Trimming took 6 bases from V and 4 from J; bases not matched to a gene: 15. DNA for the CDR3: TGTGCCAGCAGTTCTTTAGGTCGGACAGGGGTAGGAGAGACCCAGTACTTC. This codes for CASSSLGRTGVGETQYF.

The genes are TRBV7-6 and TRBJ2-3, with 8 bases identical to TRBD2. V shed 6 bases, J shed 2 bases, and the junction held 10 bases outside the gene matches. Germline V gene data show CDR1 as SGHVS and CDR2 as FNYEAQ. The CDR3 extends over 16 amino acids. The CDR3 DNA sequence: TGTGCCAGCAGGTGGTCTAGCGGGTATACCACAGATACGCAGTATTTT. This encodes CASRWSSGYTTDTQYF.

The CDR3 spells CAWNRVGNTIYF. DNA for the CDR3: TGTGCCTGGAACAGGGTTGGAAACACCATATATTTT. The chain employs TRBV30 and TRBJ1-3; perhaps TRBD1 as D (6 bases). The CDR3 is 12 amino acids. The V gene lost 4 bases and the J gene lost 3 bases, with 7 bases spanning the gap. Germline V gives CDR1 GTSNPN, CDR2 SVGIG (reference sequence).